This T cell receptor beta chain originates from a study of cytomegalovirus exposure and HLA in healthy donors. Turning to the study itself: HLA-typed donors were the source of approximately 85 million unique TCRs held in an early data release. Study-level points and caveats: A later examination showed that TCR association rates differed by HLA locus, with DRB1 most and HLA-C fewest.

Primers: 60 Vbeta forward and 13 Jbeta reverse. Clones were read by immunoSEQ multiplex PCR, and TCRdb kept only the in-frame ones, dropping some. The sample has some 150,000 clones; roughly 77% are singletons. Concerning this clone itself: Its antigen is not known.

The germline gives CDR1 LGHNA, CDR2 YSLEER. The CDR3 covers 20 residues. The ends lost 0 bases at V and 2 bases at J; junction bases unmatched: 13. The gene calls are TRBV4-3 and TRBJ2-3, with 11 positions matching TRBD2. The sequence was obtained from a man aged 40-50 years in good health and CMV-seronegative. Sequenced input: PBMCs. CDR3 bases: TGCGCCAGCAGCCAAGAGGGTAGCGGGGGGGCATATTTCTCCACAGATACGCAGTATTTT. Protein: CASSQEGSGGAYFSTDTQYF.